This TCR beta chain was identified in a study of control samples from healthy donors and cancer patients. The CDR3 loop spans 13 amino acids. The germline V and J ends were trimmed by 7 bases and 0 bases, with 4 bases remaining between them. Germline V gives CDR1 MRHNA, CDR2 SNTAGT. Some clones are missing from TCRdb's copy, which holds only in-frame ones; the method was immunoSEQ multiplex PCR. This sample has more than 75,000 clones; 70% to 80% occur once, and the top ten carry over 9.5%. This TCR derives from a woman under 40 in good health. V gene TRBV6-4 combines with J gene TRBJ2-6; D is ambiguous. The material sequenced was blood. CDR3 sequence reads: CASKASGANVLTF. CDR3 nucleotide sequence: TGTGCCAGCAAAGCCTCTGGGGCCAACGTCCTGACTTTC.